This T cell receptor (beta chain) was recovered during a study of T cell responses to AZD1222 COVID-19 vaccine. Study-level results: Recipients of two AZD1222 doses showed rising Spike-specific TCR breadth and depth. Donors were chiefly white British, with a greater number of females, and clonal diversity was perhaps underestimated.

Doses given second, at about 4 or about 12 weeks, were pooled. Germline V CDR1 and CDR2: SGHRS, YFSETQ. The CDR3 is made up of 17 amino acids. The trim removed 4 bases at V and 6 bases at J, leaving 7 bases unmatched. This clone was found once. What it binds is not known. Method: immunoSEQ multiplex PCR; TCRdb's copy keeps in-frame clones and lacks some. The table lists approximately 140,000 clones, more than 85% of them singletons. V usage is TRBV5-1 and J usage is TRBJ2-2, with 15 bases matching TRBD2. The sequencing here drew on peripheral blood, taken 28 days after the second AZD1222 dose. This TCR came from an adult who received the AZD1222 COVID-19 vaccine. In DNA form, the CDR3 reads TGCGCCAGCAGCGCTGGACTAGCGGGAGGGCCCTCCGGGGAGCTGTTTTTT. This codes for CASSAGLAGGPSGELFF.